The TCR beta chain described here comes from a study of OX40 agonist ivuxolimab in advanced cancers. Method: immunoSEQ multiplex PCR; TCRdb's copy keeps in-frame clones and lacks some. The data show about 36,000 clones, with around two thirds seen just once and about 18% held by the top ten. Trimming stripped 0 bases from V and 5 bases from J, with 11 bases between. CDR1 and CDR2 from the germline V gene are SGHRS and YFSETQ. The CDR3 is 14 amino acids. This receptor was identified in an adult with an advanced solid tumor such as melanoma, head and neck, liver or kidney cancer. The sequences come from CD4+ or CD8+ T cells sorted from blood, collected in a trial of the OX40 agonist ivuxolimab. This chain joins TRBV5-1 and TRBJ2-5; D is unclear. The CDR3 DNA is TGCGCCAGCAGCTTGGGTCGGTCCAGGGAGACCCAGTACTTC. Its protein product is CASSLGRSRETQYF.